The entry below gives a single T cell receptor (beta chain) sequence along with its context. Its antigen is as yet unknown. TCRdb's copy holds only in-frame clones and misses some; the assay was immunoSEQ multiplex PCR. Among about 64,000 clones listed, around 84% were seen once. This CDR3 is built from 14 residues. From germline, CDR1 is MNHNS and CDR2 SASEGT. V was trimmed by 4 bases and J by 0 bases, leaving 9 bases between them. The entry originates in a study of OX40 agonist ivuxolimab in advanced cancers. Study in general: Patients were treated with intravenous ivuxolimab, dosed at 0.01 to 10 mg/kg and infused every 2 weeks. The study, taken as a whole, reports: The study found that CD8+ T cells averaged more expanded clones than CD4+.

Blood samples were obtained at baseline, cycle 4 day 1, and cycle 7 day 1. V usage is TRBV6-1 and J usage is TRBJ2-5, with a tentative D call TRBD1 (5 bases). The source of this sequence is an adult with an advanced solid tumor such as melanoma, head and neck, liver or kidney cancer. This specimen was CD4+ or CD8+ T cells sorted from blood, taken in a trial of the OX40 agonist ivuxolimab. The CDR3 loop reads CASSAGHHQETQYF. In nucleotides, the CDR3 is TGTGCCAGCAGTGCTGGACACCACCAAGAGACCCAGTACTTC.